Below are 18 T cell receptor beta chains sequenced from a single sample in a study of T cell clonality in common variable immunodeficiency. Clones were sequenced by immunoSEQ multiplex PCR, and TCRdb holds only the in-frame ones, with some missing. The sample has over 30,000 clones, none seen only once. Sequenced sample: peripheral blood mononuclear cells. The receptors were gathered from a person aged 18 to 70 in good health.

This clone was found many times. From the germline J gene comes the end of the CDR3, since the read stops 3 residues before it. V gene TRBV20-1 combines with J gene TRBJ2-1; 14 bases line up with TRBD2. With V trimmed by 2 bases and J by 4 bases, 4 bases remained unmatched. This CDR3 has 16 residues. Per the germline V gene, CDR1 is DFQATT and CDR2 is SNEGSKA (reference sequence). The CDR3 here is CSARMTSGGDYNEQFF. CDR3 bases read: TGCAGTGCTAGAATGACTAGCGGGGGGGATTACAATGAG.

For this clone: The read terminates 3 residues ahead of where the CDR3 ends, so the germline J gene completes it. The chain employs TRBV19 and TRBJ1-2; no firm D call. Germline loops: CDR1 LNHDA, CDR2 SQIVND (reference sequence). This CDR3 contains 13 residues. Here the CDR3 reads CASIGVGTDTYTF. The CDR3 bases that were read are TGTGCCAGTATCGGGGTGGGCACAGATACC.

This clone showed up many times. The read ends 3 residues shy of where the CDR3 ends; the end is completed using the germline J gene. The rearrangement uses TRBV28 and TRBJ2-7; a possible D gene is TRBD2 (6 bases). Germline V gene data show CDR1 as MDHEN and CDR2 as SYDVKM. Trimming cost V 4 bases and J 2 bases, with 9 bases left between them. The CDR3 contains 13 residues. The sequenced CDR3 bases are TGTGCCAGCAGTTGGGCGGGAACCTACGAG. This sequence encodes CASSWAGTYE. The entire CDR3 reads CASSWAGTYEQYF.

With regard to this clone: The read finishes 3 residues shy of the CDR3 end, and the germline J gene is used to complete it. The rearrangement joins TRBV7-6 to TRBJ1-2; the D gene is possibly TRBD1 (6 bases). The length of the CDR3 is 16 residues. The germline CDR1 and CDR2 sequences are SGHVS and FNYEAQ. CDR3 sequence reads: CASSFEERGSSYDYTF. The part of the CDR3 DNA that was read is TGTGCCAGCAGCTTTGAGGAGAGGGGGAGCTCCTACGAC.

This clone was observed many times. Read data end 3 residues before the CDR3 end; the end is taken from the germline J gene. The V and J genes are TRBV4-1 and TRBJ2-6; D may be TRBD2 (7 bases). Looked up from germline, CDR1 is MGHRA and CDR2 is YSYEKL. This CDR3 comprises 18 residues. V lost 1 base to trimming and J lost 1 base, with 14 bases between them. The CDR3 reads CASSQGGGGASGANVLTF. The CDR3 bases that were read are TGCGCCAGCAGCCAAGGGGGTGGGGGGGCTTCTGGGGCCAACGTC.

Worth noting for this clone: The read gets to within 3 residues of the CDR3 end, and the germline J gene fills in the rest. The gene calls are TRBV5-1 and TRBJ1-1, with 10 positions matching TRBD1. With V trimmed by 2 bases and J by 2 bases, 12 bases remained unmatched. Germline CDR1 and CDR2: SGHRS and YFSETQ. The CDR3 contains 18 residues. CDR3 DNA, as far as it was read: TGCGCCAGCAGCTTCATGACAGGGGGCCCCGGTGAAAACACTGAA. Protein sequence: CASSFMTGGPGENTE. The CDR3 in its entirety is CASSFMTGGPGENTEAFF.

This clone was recorded at least ten times. The read stops 3 residues short of the end of the CDR3; the missing end is completed from the germline J gene. This sequence joins TRBV7-6 and TRBJ2-7; the D is unclear. The CDR3 runs 13 residues. Per germline, CDR1 SGHVS and CDR2 FNYEAQ. With 0 bases removed from V and 3 bases from J, the gap between germline ends came to 6 bases. The sequenced part of the CDR3 DNA is TGTGCCAGCAGCTTAGCTCAGATCTACGAG. Protein sequence: CASSLAQIYE. The whole CDR3 protein is CASSLAQIYEQYF.

As to this clone: Read sequence stops 3 residues before the CDR3 end, and the germline J gene provides the missing end. This chain links TRBV7-6 with TRBJ1-1; 11 nucleotides align to TRBD1. The CDR3 is made up of 15 amino acids. Germline V gene lookup returns CDR1 SGHVS and CDR2 FNYEAQ. The CDR3 here is CASSPSSRDRGDAFF. Partial CDR3 DNA: TGTGCCAGCAGCCCCAGTTCCCGGGACAGGGGGGAT.

This clone came up many times. With the read ending 3 residues before the CDR3 end, the germline J gene is used to fill in that end. The chain recombines TRBV6-1 with TRBJ2-5; tentatively, D is TRBD1 (6 bases). CDR3 length: 15 amino acids. The germline V and J ends were trimmed by 3 bases and 5 bases, with 16 bases remaining between them. Germline V gene lookup returns CDR1 MNHNS and CDR2 SASEGT. The CDR3 loop reads CASSEDSGLRETQYF. CDR3 DNA (partial): TGTGCCAGCAGTGAGGACAGTGGGCTTCGGGAGACC.

This clone was observed many times. Read sequence stops 3 residues before the CDR3 end, and the germline J gene provides the missing end. Other nucleotide sequences in the sample specify the same CDR3. The rearrangement uses TRBV6-1 and TRBJ2-7; D unclear. The CDR3 totals 13 residues. V lost 1 base to trimming and J lost 1 base, with 5 bases between them. CDR1 MNHNS and CDR2 SASEGT come from the germline V gene. The covered CDR3 bases are TGTGCCAGCAGTGAAGGGGCATCCTACGAG. Translation gives CASSEGASYE. The complete CDR3 reads CASSEGASYEQYF.

This clone occurred many times. The read comes to an end 3 residues before the CDR3 does, leaving the germline J gene to fill in the end. The chain recombines TRBV19 with TRBJ2-7; 7 bases agree with TRBD1. The CDR3 loop spans 14 amino acids. In germline, CDR1 is LNHDA, CDR2 SQIVND (reference sequence). V trimming: 4 bases; J trimming: 2 bases; junction bases outside the gene matches: 5. CDR3 DNA, as far as it was read: TGTGCCAGTAGTACCCCAGGGGGAACCTACGAG. Translating gives CASSTPGGTYE. The whole CDR3 is CASSTPGGTYEQYF.

This clone was seen at least ten times. Coverage ceases 3 residues before the CDR3 finishes, and the germline J gene fills in the end. The chain links TRBV20-1 to TRBJ1-2; 8 bases map to TRBD1. The CDR3 totals 15 residues. Germline V gene data show CDR1 as DFQATT and CDR2 as SNEGSKA (reference sequence). V was pared by 0 bases and J by 3 bases, with 6 bases of the junction left unmatched. The DNA read from the CDR3 is TGCAGTGCTAGAGACAACAGGGGGGGTGACTATGGC. Amino acid sequence: CSARDNRGGDYG. The whole CDR3 is CSARDNRGGDYGYTF.

This clone was observed a few times. The read is 3 residues too short to cover the CDR3 end, so that end is filled in from the germline J gene. This rearrangement joins TRBV30 to TRBJ2-5, with D possibly TRBD2 on 6 matching bases. V lost 0 bases and J lost 1, with 6 bases in between. The CDR3 loop spans 13 amino acids. CDR1 and CDR2 from the germline V gene are GTSNPN and SVGIG (reference sequence). CDR3 sequence reads: CAWSVGGQETQYF. The DNA read from the CDR3 is TGTGCCTGGAGTGTCGGGGGCCAAGAGACC.

This clone occurred a few times. Read coverage stops 3 residues before the CDR3 terminus; the germline J gene supplies the remainder. This chain connects TRBV7-6 to TRBJ2-2; tentative D call: TRBD2 (5 bases). Germline V CDR1 and CDR2: SGHVS, FNYEAQ. CDR3 size: 15 residues. The V end lost 0 bases, the J end lost 6 bases, and 11 bases lay between the germline ends. CDR3 DNA (partial): TGTGCCAGCAGCTTAGCCCTCGGGGATCCCGGGGAG. This codes for CASSLALGDPGE. The whole CDR3 protein reads CASSLALGDPGELFF.

This clone has ten or more counts. The read stops 3 residues short of the end of the CDR3; the missing end is completed from the germline J gene. The rearrangement joins TRBV7-6 to TRBJ2-2; 7 positions match TRBD2. CDR1 is SGHVS and CDR2 is FNYEAQ in the germline V gene. CDR3 length equals 17 residues. V shed 5 bases, J shed 2 bases, and the junction held 11 bases outside the gene matches. Here the CDR3 reads CASSGRAAGVNTGELFF. Incomplete CDR3 DNA: TGTGCCAGCAGCGGCCGGGCGGCGGGAGTTAACACCGGGGAG.

In its sample, this clone was seen a few times. The CDR3 end lies 3 residues beyond the end of the read and is filled in from the germline J gene. V gene TRBV19 combines with J gene TRBJ2-5; 7 bases are shared with TRBD1. Germline loops: CDR1 LNHDA, CDR2 SQIVND (reference sequence). The CDR3 loop spans 13 amino acids. The CDR3 reads CASSRAGGDTQYF. CDR3 bases read: TGTGCCAGTAGTAGAGCAGGGGGTGATACC.

This clone occurred a few times. Read coverage stops 3 residues before the CDR3 terminus; the germline J gene supplies the remainder. The chain combines TRBV5-1 with TRBJ1-2; no reliable D call. This CDR3 is 14 amino acids long. Germline CDR1 is SGHRS and CDR2 is YFSETQ. V was pared by 0 bases and J by 0 bases, with 6 bases between. CDR3 loop: CASSLGTANYGYTF. Partial CDR3 DNA: TGCGCCAGCAGCTTGGGTACAGCTAACTATGGC.

As for this clone: Read sequence stops 3 residues before the CDR3 end, and the germline J gene provides the missing end. The chain recombines TRBV7-8 with TRBJ2-5, with TRBD2 identical over 7 bases. The V segment lost 3 bases and the J segment 1 base; nucleotides outside the gene matches: 8. The length of the CDR3 is 16 residues. Germline CDR1 SGHVS, CDR2 FQNEAQ. CDR3 DNA (partial): TGTGCCAGCAGCTTGAGGGCGGCGGGGGTCCAAGAGACC. Translating it yields CASSLRAAGVQET. The CDR3 reads in full as CASSLRAAGVQETQYF.